One sample yielded the 2 T cell receptor beta chains listed below, sequenced in a study of T cells in Graves' hyperthyroidism and ophthalmopathy. Researchers amplified the TCR beta CDR3 regions from RNA transcripts. Initially, a first-round RT-PCR of the TCR CDR3 employed the HTBI primer set. TCRdb called the multiplex PCR reads again in MiXCR, with one record for every CDR3 protein. The sample has 530,000 or so distinct CDR3 sequences; around 22% are singletons. The sequencing input was blood. The receptors come from a woman aged 25 to 39 with Graves' ophthalmopathy.

This clonotype has ten or more counts. The chain joins TRBV24-1 to TRBJ2-5, with D unclear. Trimming took 1 base from V and 5 from J, leaving 4 bases between them. There are 12 residues in the CDR3. CDR1 and CDR2 (germline): KGHDR, SFDVKD. For the CDR3, the DNA is TGTGCCACCAGTGATTTCTGGGAGACCCAGTACTTC. Amino acids: CATSDFWETQYF.

This rearrangement joins TRBV3-1 to TRBJ2-6; D unclear. CDR1 is LGHDT, CDR2 YNNKEL, per germline (reference sequence). Trimming took off 1 base at V and 2 bases at J, with 9 bases between the two ends. The CDR3 runs to 16 residues. DNA for the CDR3: TGTGCCAGCAGCCAAGGTCGGGCCGCTGGGGCCAACGTCCTGACTTTC. Its protein product is CASSQGRAAGANVLTF.